These 21 T cell receptor beta chains were sequenced from one sample in a study of cytomegalovirus exposure and HLA in healthy donors (dated by TCRdb to 2016 to 2017). Library construction relied on the immunoSEQ multiplex PCR assay. For the multiplex PCR, a mixture combining 60 forward primers for TCR Vbeta segments and 13 reverse primers for TCR Jbeta segments was used. TCRdb stores this immuneACCESS table with in-frame sequences only. Part of the clones is absent; in the studies checked, under half of the shortfall reflects unresolved V genes, and no reason is known for the rest. In this sample the table shows about 180,000 clones, over 70% of which occur a single time. The ten largest account for less than 4.5% of the sample. Sequencing was done on a sample of PBMCs. These TCRs come from a woman in her sixties in good health and CMV-seropositive.

V and J are TRBV28 and TRBJ2-3; unclear D gene. Trimming took 3 bases from V and 3 from J, leaving 13 bases between them. CDR1 MDHEN and CDR2 SYDVKM come from the germline V gene. CDR3 length: 15 amino acids. CDR3 residues: CASSFRGIGTDTQYF. DNA for the CDR3: TGTGCCAGCAGTTTTCGAGGAATCGGGACAGATACGCAGTATTTT.

The gene calls are TRBV2 and TRBJ2-7; TRBD1 aligns across 10 bases. CDR1 is SNHLY and CDR2 is FYNNEI in the germline V gene. The CDR3 is 15 amino acids. The V segment lost 3 bases and the J segment 7 bases; nucleotides outside the gene matches: 9. CDR3 DNA sequence: TGTGCCAGCAGTGAGCAGACAGGGGGCCTAGGGGAGCAGTACTTC. Translated, it gives CASSEQTGGLGEQYF.

This chain links TRBV2 with TRBJ2-2; TRBD1 matches 8 bases. V lost 7 bases and J lost 1; bases outside the gene matches: 8. This CDR3 has 16 residues. Germline CDR1 and CDR2: SNHLY and FYNNEI. CDR3 DNA: TGTGCCAGCATGGTTAACAGGGGGTTGAACACCGGGGAGCTGTTTTTT. Amino acid sequence: CASMVNRGLNTGELFF.

A remark on this clone: The junction and the germline gene differ at one end; a read error may be behind it. V gene TRBV28 combines with J gene TRBJ1-2, with 9 bases identical to TRBD1. The CDR3 contains 12 residues. Germline lookup yields CDR1 MDHEN and CDR2 SYDVKM. This CDR3 reads CASSPPGQGTYF. CDR3 sequence (DNA): TGTGCCAGCAGTCCCCCGGGACAGGGAACGTACTTC.

The chain combines TRBV30 with TRBJ1-1, with 8 bases matching TRBD1. The length of the CDR3 is 15 residues. Germline V gene data show CDR1 as GTSNPN and CDR2 as SVGIG (reference sequence). Trimming cost V 3 bases and J 12 bases; bases outside gene matches: 18. This chain's CDR3 is CAWRGAQILQGGSFF. DNA of the CDR3: TGTGCCTGGAGGGGGGCGCAGATACTACAGGGGGGGTCTTTCTTT.

The rearrangement joins TRBV27 to TRBJ1-3; maybe TRBD1 (5 bases). The CDR3 has 15 amino acids. CDR1 and CDR2 (germline): MNHEY, SMNVEV (reference sequence). V was trimmed by 7 bases and J by 3 bases, leaving 16 bases between them. In DNA form, the CDR3 reads TGTGCCAGCACTACATTGCAGGGAAATGGAAACACCATATATTTT. Protein product: CASTTLQGNGNTIYF.

The chain links TRBV12-5 to TRBJ2-1; TRBD2 aligns across 10 bases. V lost 4 bases, J lost 7 bases, and 7 bases stayed unmatched. This CDR3 spans 15 amino acids. Looked up from germline, CDR1 is LGHNT and CDR2 is FRNRAP. The CDR3 DNA reads TGTGCTAGTGGTTCCGTAGCGGGGGGCCTGAATGAGCAGTTCTTC. Residues: CASGSVAGGLNEQFF. Full variable domain (remainder filled in from reference TRBV12-5 and TRBJ2-1): DARVTQTPRHKVTEMGQEVTMRCQPILGHNTVFWYRQTMMQGLELLAYFRNRAPLDDSGMPKDRFSAEMPDATLATLKIQPSEPRDSAVYFCASGSVAGGLNEQFFGPGTRLTVL.

The chain carries TRBV28 and TRBJ1-5, with D perhaps matching TRBD1 (5 bases). The germline V gene has CDR1 MDHEN and CDR2 SYDVKM. The CDR3 is 14 residues long. V lost 5 bases, J lost 4 bases, and 12 bases lay in between. The CDR3 DNA reads as TGTGCCAGCAGTCCTCAGGGCCTTAATCAGCCCCAGCATTTT. Translation gives CASSPQGLNQPQHF. Complete variable domain (other parts from reference TRBV28 and TRBJ1-5): DVKVTQSSRYLVKRTGEKVFLECVQDMDHENMFWYRQDPGLGLRLIYFSYDVKMKEKGDIPEGYSVSREKKERFSLILESASTNQTSMYLCASSPQGLNQPQHFGDGTRLSIL.

V gene TRBV5-1 combines with J gene TRBJ1-4, with D maybe TRBD1 (5 bases). The V end lost 0 bases, the J end lost 8 bases, and 14 bases lay between the germline ends. The CDR3 is 15 amino acids. In germline, CDR1 is SGHRS, CDR2 YFSETQ. The CDR3 loop reads CASSLGVGQGEKLFF. In nucleotides, the CDR3 is TGCGCCAGCAGCTTGGGTGTGGGGCAAGGAGAAAAACTGTTTTTT.

This chain connects TRBV5-6 to TRBJ2-1; no clear D gene. CDR1 SGHDT and CDR2 YYEEEE come from the germline V gene. V gave up 5 bases and J gave up 6 bases, with 12 bases separating them. The CDR3 sequence is 13 residues long. CDR3 sequence: CASRLRQTNEQFF. DNA of the CDR3: TGTGCCAGCAGACTGCGACAAACCAATGAGCAGTTCTTC.

The genes are TRBV6-1 and TRBJ1-4, with 7 bases identical to TRBD1. The CDR3 runs 14 residues. Germline values: CDR1 MNHNS, CDR2 SASEGT. V lost 6 bases to trimming and J lost 6 bases; unmatched junction nucleotides: 7. CDR3 sequence reads: CASRSAGTDEKLFF. The CDR3 DNA sequence: TGTGCCAGCAGATCGGCCGGGACAGATGAAAAACTGTTTTTT.

The chain is built from TRBV6-5 and TRBJ1-5; 7 bases are a match to TRBD1. Germline loops: CDR1 MNHEY, CDR2 SVGAGI. V trimming: 5 bases; J trimming: 4 bases; junction bases outside the gene matches: 5. The CDR3 has 14 amino acids. The CDR3 sequence is CASSGGQINQPQHF. CDR3 DNA: TGTGCCAGCAGTGGGGGACAGATAAATCAGCCCCAGCATTTT.

This clone turned up a few times. The J gene is TRBJ1-5, the V gene TRBV28; tentatively, D is TRBD1 (5 bases). V was trimmed by 3 bases and J by 0 bases, leaving 12 bases between them. The CDR3 spans 16 residues. Looked up from germline, CDR1 is MDHEN and CDR2 is SYDVKM. The CDR3 here is CASSLGGLFSNQPQHF. CDR3 coding DNA: TGTGCCAGCAGTTTGGGGGGTTTGTTTAGCAATCAGCCCCAGCATTTT.

The chain links TRBV7-6 to TRBJ2-5; 12 bases are shared with TRBD2. Germline CDR1 and CDR2: SGHVS and FNYEAQ. Trimming at V came to 2 bases and at J to 5 bases, leaving 6 bases not matched to a gene. The CDR3 contains 16 residues. The CDR3 protein is CASSLTPTSGSETQYF. The CDR3 nucleotides are TGTGCCAGCAGCTTAACCCCGACTAGCGGGAGTGAGACCCAGTACTTC.

V usage is TRBV4-2 and J usage is TRBJ2-1, with 9 bases fitting TRBD1. Germline CDR1 is LGHNA and CDR2 is YNFKEQ. CDR3 length: 17 residues. V was pared by 0 bases and J by 6 bases, with 9 bases of the junction left unmatched. CDR3 amino acids: CASSQDLGTGTFNEQFF. The CDR3 DNA follows: TGTGCCAGCAGCCAAGACCTAGGGACAGGGACTTTCAATGAGCAGTTCTTC.

This sequence joins TRBV2 and TRBJ1-1; TRBD1 might be the D (5 bases). CDR1 and CDR2 (germline): SNHLY, FYNNEI. The CDR3 loop spans 15 amino acids. V shed 9 bases and J shed 0 bases, with 17 bases lying between them. In DNA form, the CDR3 reads TGTGCCAGTGCTACAGGAGAAGTCATGAACACTGAAGCTTTCTTT. It encodes CASATGEVMNTEAFF. The full variable domain, its missing parts supplied by reference TRBV2 and TRBJ1-1, is EPEVTQTPSHQVTQMGQEVILRCVPISNHLYFYWYRQILGQKVEFLVSFYNNEISEKSEIFDDQFSVERPDGSNFTLKIRSTKLEDSAMYFCASATGEVMNTEAFFGQGTRLTVV.

The CDR3 loop is CASSFSGTGTGELFF. The CDR3 coding sequence is TGTGCCAGCAGCTTCTCCGGGACAGGGACCGGGGAGCTGTTTTTT. The chain links TRBV7-9 to TRBJ2-2; 9 bases are shared with TRBD1. Germline trimming cut 3 bases from V and 5 bases from J; bases unmatched to any gene: 4. Per the germline V gene, CDR1 is SEHNR and CDR2 is FQNEAQ (reference sequence). The CDR3 loop spans 15 amino acids. Full variable domain (remainder filled in from reference TRBV7-9 and TRBJ2-2): DTGVSQNPRHKITKRGQNVTFRCDPISEHNRLYWYRQTLGQGPEFLTYFQNEAQLEKSRLLSDRFSAERPKGSFSTLEIQRTEQGDSAMYLCASSFSGTGTGELFFGEGSRLTVL.

There are a few counts of this clone. In nucleotides, the CDR3 is TGTGCCAGTAGTCTCTCCCCCCAGGGTGAATACGAGCAGTACTTC. Translated: CASSLSPQGEYEQYF. The V gene is TRBV19, the J gene TRBJ2-7; D is possibly TRBD1 (5 bases). Trimming removed 5 bases from V and 4 bases from J, with 18 bases in between. The germline V gene has CDR1 LNHDA and CDR2 SQIVND (reference sequence). The CDR3 is 15 amino acids.

This clone is a singleton in its sample. This chain uses TRBV5-1 with TRBJ2-2; no clear D. Germline CDR1 SGHRS, CDR2 YFSETQ. Trimming pared 1 base from V and 0 bases from J, leaving 10 bases between. This CDR3 spans 16 amino acids. CDR3 protein: CASSLRIQSNTGELFF. Here the CDR3 DNA reads TGCGCCAGCAGCTTGCGTATACAGTCGAACACCGGGGAGCTGTTTTTT.

This chain joins TRBV7-9 and TRBJ2-1, with D possibly matching TRBD2 (6 bases). The CDR3 has 13 residues. Germline V gene lookup returns CDR1 SEHNR and CDR2 FQNEAQ (reference sequence). With 5 bases removed from V and 9 bases from J, the gap between germline ends came to 14 bases. CDR3 nucleotides: TGTGCCAGCAGCCAAATTCAGGAGGGTGAGCAGTTCTTC. Its protein product is CASSQIQEGEQFF.

Note on this clone: A junction boundary mismatches the germline segment, possibly from a read error. DNA for the CDR3: TGTGCCAGCAGCTTACCAAGCTCTGGGGCCAACGGCCTGACTTTC. Its translation: CASSLPSSGANGLTF. The chain carries TRBV7-9 and TRBJ2-6, with a possible D match to TRBD1 (5 bases). From germline, CDR1 is SEHNR and CDR2 FQNEAQ (reference sequence). CDR3 length: 15 residues.